This passage covers 8 T cell receptor beta chains from one sample sequenced in a study of cytomegalovirus exposure and HLA in healthy donors. TCRdb's copy holds only in-frame clones and misses some; the assay was immunoSEQ multiplex PCR. The table includes approximately 200,000 clones, around 88% detected once. The source material was PBMCs. Every receptor here comes from a woman aged 18-30 years in good health and CMV-seronegative.

This rearrangement joins TRBV4-2 to TRBJ2-1; 10 bases are a match to TRBD2. V was pared by 1 base and J by 7 bases, with 13 bases of the junction left unmatched. The CDR3 loop spans 18 amino acids. CDR1 and CDR2 (germline): LGHNA, YNFKEQ. The CDR3 here is CASSQVGVLAGVPNEQFF. The DNA for the CDR3 is TGTGCCAGCAGCCAAGTCGGCGTTCTAGCGGGAGTCCCAAATGAGCAGTTCTTC.

The chain combines TRBV7-9 with TRBJ2-7, with 10 bases identical to TRBD2. CDR1 and CDR2 (germline): SEHNR, FQNEAQ (reference sequence). The length of the CDR3 is 16 residues. V gave up 1 base and J gave up 4 bases; unmatched junction bases: 7. The CDR3 loop reads CASSLEGTSGTYEQYF. Written as DNA, the CDR3 is TGTGCCAGCAGCTTAGAGGGCACTAGCGGGACTTACGAGCAGTACTTC.

The chain has TRBV10-3 and TRBJ2-2; the D gene is possibly TRBD2 (5 bases). Between the trimmed V and J ends, which lost 3 bases and 5 bases, there was a span of 7 bases. The CDR3 sequence is 13 residues long. CDR1 is ENHRY, CDR2 SYGVKD, per germline. CDR3 amino acids: CAISERETGELFF. The CDR3 region has the DNA TGTGCCATCAGTGAAAGGGAGACCGGGGAGCTGTTTTTT.

V and J are TRBV28 and TRBJ2-1; a possible D gene is TRBD2 (6 bases). The CDR3 has 16 residues. V was pared by 2 bases and J by 6 bases, with 17 bases between. Germline-derived CDR1 and CDR2 are MDHEN and SYDVKM. The CDR3 region has the DNA TGTGCCAGCAGTTTAGTCATTTTCGGGAGTCGCAATGAGCAGTTCTTC. Translating gives CASSLVIFGSRNEQFF.

The J gene is TRBJ2-1, the V gene TRBV10-1, with TRBD2 as a possible D gene (5 bases). The V gene lost 5 bases and the J gene lost 4 bases, with 9 bases spanning the gap. Germline-derived CDR1 and CDR2 are WNHNN and SYGVQD (reference sequence). The CDR3 has 13 residues. CDR3 nucleotides: TGCGCCAGCAGTCCGGGAATTTACAATGAGCAGTTCTTC. Translated, it gives CASSPGIYNEQFF.

The rearrangement links TRBV28 to TRBJ2-1; 11 bases agree with TRBD2. The CDR3 contains 15 residues. The germline V gene encodes CDR1 MDHEN and CDR2 SYDVKM. The V segment lost 9 bases and the J segment 2 bases; nucleotides outside the gene matches: 6. DNA for the CDR3: TGTGCCAGTGTAGCGGGAGGGATCGCCTACAATGAGCAGTTCTTC. Encoded protein: CASVAGGIAYNEQFF. Filled out from reference TRBV28 and TRBJ2-1, the complete variable domain reads DVKVTQSSRYLVKRTGEKVFLECVQDMDHENMFWYRQDPGLGLRLIYFSYDVKMKEKGDIPEGYSVSREKKERFSLILESASTNQTSMYLCASVAGGIAYNEQFFGPGTRLTVL.

This chain uses TRBV11-3 with TRBJ2-2; no definite D call. V was cut by 2 bases and J by 6 bases, with 10 bases left in between. CDR1 SGHNT and CDR2 YENEEA come from the germline V gene. The CDR3 contains 14 residues. CDR3 nucleotide sequence: TGTGCCAGCAGCTTAATTGCGGCCCCCGGGGAGCTGTTTTTT. It yields the protein CASSLIAAPGELFF.

The genes are TRBV5-1 and TRBJ1-1; 8 bases are a match to TRBD1. In germline, CDR1 is SGHRS, CDR2 YFSETQ. The CDR3 is 15 residues long. Losses at the gene ends were 3 bases for V and 0 bases for J; bases not matched to a gene: 4. CDR3 sequence: CASSSGGGMNTEAFF. The CDR3 coding sequence is TGCGCCAGCAGCTCAGGGGGCGGTATGAACACTGAAGCTTTCTTT.